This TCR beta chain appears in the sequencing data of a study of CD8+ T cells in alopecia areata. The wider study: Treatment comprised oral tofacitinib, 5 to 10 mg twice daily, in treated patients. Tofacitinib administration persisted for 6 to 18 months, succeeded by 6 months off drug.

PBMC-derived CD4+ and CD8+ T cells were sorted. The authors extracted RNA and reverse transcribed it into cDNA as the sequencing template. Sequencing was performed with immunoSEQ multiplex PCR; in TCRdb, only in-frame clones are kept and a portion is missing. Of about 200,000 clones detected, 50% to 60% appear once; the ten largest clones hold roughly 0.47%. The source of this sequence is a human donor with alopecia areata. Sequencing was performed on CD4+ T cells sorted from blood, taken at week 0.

CDR3 in DNA: TGTGCCAGCAGCCTGGGGACAGGTTATGGCTACACCTTC. Translated, it gives CASSLGTGYGYTF. This chain links TRBV6-1 with TRBJ1-2; 8 positions match TRBD1. Germline trimming cut 6 bases from V and 5 bases from J; bases unmatched to any gene: 5. The CDR3 runs 13 residues. Germline V gene lookup returns CDR1 MNHNS and CDR2 SASEGT.